These 29 T cell receptor beta chains originate from one sample sequenced in a study of regulatory T cells in long-lasting Graves disease. The time point here: newly diagnosed GD, antithyroid drugs for less than 3 months. The TCR library was made from RNA that had been extracted from PBMCs in TRIzol. CDR3-region Arm-PCR and iRepertoire HTBI primers produced the TCR beta libraries. TCRdb called the multiplex PCR reads again in MiXCR, with one record for every CDR3 protein. The data hold a few hundred thousand distinct CDR3 sequences, with about 14% observed a single time. This sample was also put to use in a study of T cells in Graves' hyperthyroidism and ophthalmopathy.

Sequenced here: peripheral blood mononuclear cells (PBMCs), sampled at new diagnosis, from a patient treated with antithyroid drugs. These receptors were obtained from a woman aged 50 to 60 with Graves disease.

The table lists this clonotype with many counts. CDR3 sequence: CASQGAPDPYNEQFF. CDR3 DNA: TGTGCCAGCCAGGGGGCGCCCGACCCCTACAATGAGCAGTTCTTC. The chain couples TRBV7-9 to TRBJ2-1; 8 bases line up with TRBD1. Trimming cost V 8 bases and J 2 bases; bases outside gene matches: 8. The CDR3 runs 15 residues. The germline V gene encodes CDR1 SEHNR and CDR2 FQNEAQ (reference sequence).

This clonotype was picked up a small number of times. The chain employs TRBV4-1 and TRBJ2-1; 11 nucleotides align to TRBD2. The germline V gene encodes CDR1 MGHRA and CDR2 YSYEKL. This CDR3 has 16 residues. With 3 bases clipped from V and 12 bases from J, the junction kept 13 bases outside the gene matches. In DNA form, the CDR3 reads TGCGCCAGCAGCCAGGGGGGTCTAGCGGGAGGTGTAAGGCAGTTCTTC. It translates to CASSQGGLAGGVRQFF.

This clonotype was observed many times. This chain uses TRBV2 with TRBJ2-2; D ambiguous. V was cut by 8 bases and J by 6 bases, with 10 bases left in between. Germline values: CDR1 SNHLY, CDR2 FYNNEI. The CDR3 runs to 12 residues. CDR3 in amino acids: CASGDPSGELFF. The CDR3 nucleotides are TGTGCCAGCGGGGATCCTTCCGGGGAGCTGTTTTTT.

This clonotype was detected ten times or more. This chain links TRBV29-1 with TRBJ2-1; 8 bases fit TRBD2. The CDR3 spans 14 residues. The V gene end was trimmed by 3 bases and the J gene end by 4 bases; junction bases not matched to a gene: 5. CDR1 and CDR2 from the germline V gene are SQVTM and ANQGSEA. CDR3 loop: CSVEESSGYNEQFF. DNA for the CDR3: TGCAGCGTTGAGGAGTCTAGCGGGTACAATGAGCAGTTCTTC.

This clonotype was observed at least ten times. This rearrangement joins TRBV9 to TRBJ1-4; D ambiguous. CDR3 size: 15 residues. From germline, CDR1 is SGDLS and CDR2 YYNGEE. V was shortened by 0 bases and J by 5 bases, with 11 bases between the two germline ends. The DNA of the CDR3 is TGTGCCAGCAGCGTAGCCGGGGAGGAAAATGAAAAACTGTTTTTT. The encoded protein is CASSVAGEENEKLFF.

This clonotype came up a few times. The rearrangement uses TRBV19 and TRBJ2-5; D gene ambiguous. Trimming removed 3 bases at V and 2 bases at J, with 10 bases between. The CDR3 spans 14 residues. The germline V gene has CDR1 LNHDA and CDR2 SQIVND (reference sequence). CDR3 protein: CASSMSALQETQYF. The CDR3 nucleotides are TGTGCCAGTAGTATGTCGGCCCTGCAAGAGACCCAGTACTTC. Based on the CDR3 plus reference TRBV19 and TRBJ2-5, the full variable domain is DGGITQSPKYLFRKEGQNVTLSCEQNLNHDAMYWYRQDPGQGLRLIYYSQIVNDFQKGDIAEGYSVSREKKESFPLTVTSAQKNPTAFYLCASSMSALQETQYFGPGTRLLVL.

This clonotype came up many times. The chain employs TRBV28 and TRBJ2-7; TRBD2 matches at 9 bases. V dropped 7 bases and J dropped 2; count of bases not matched to a gene: 9. CDR3 length: 15 residues. Germline V gene lookup returns CDR1 MDHEN and CDR2 SYDVKM. The CDR3 loop is CASNLALAGTYEQYF. CDR3 DNA sequence: TGTGCCAGCAACCTCGCTCTAGCGGGGACCTACGAGCAGTACTTC.

The chain has TRBV9 and TRBJ2-1; D uncertain. Germline V gives CDR1 SGDLS, CDR2 YYNGEE. The V end lost 1 base, the J end lost 5 bases, and 4 bases lay between the germline ends. The CDR3 runs 12 residues. The DNA of the CDR3 is TGTGCCAGCAGCGTATTCCACAATGAGCAGTTCTTC. Translation: CASSVFHNEQFF.

Points on this clonotype: A read error is possible here, since a much larger clone lies one base away. This chain connects TRBV2 to TRBJ2-1, with 9 bases matching TRBD1. V shed 5 bases and J 10 bases; nucleotides not matched to a gene: 6. The CDR3 has 13 residues. Germline loops: CDR1 SNHLY, CDR2 FYNNEI. The CDR3 spells CASSYDRGDEQFF. In DNA, the CDR3 is TGTGCCAGCAGTTATGACAGGGGGGACGAGCAGTTCTTC. Filled out from reference TRBV2 and TRBJ2-1, the complete variable domain reads EPEVTQTPSHQVTQMGQEVILRCVPISNHLYFYWYRQILGQKVEFLVSFYNNEISEKSEIFDDQFSVERPDGSNFTLKIRSTKLEDSAMYFCASSYDRGDEQFFGPGTRLTVL.

This clonotype showed up many times. This sequence joins TRBV28 and TRBJ2-7; maybe TRBD2 (6 bases). This CDR3 spans 14 amino acids. Germline-derived CDR1 and CDR2 are MDHEN and SYDVKM. V was shortened by 6 bases and J by 2 bases, with 14 bases between the two germline ends. The CDR3 here is CASRYQGLTYEQYF. CDR3 nucleotide sequence: TGTGCCAGCAGATACCAGGGACTCACCTACGAGCAGTACTTC.

This clonotype was seen a few times. The chain joins TRBV9 to TRBJ2-5, with D tentatively TRBD1 (6 bases). Germline V lookup: CDR1 SGDLS, CDR2 YYNGEE. V gave up 4 bases and J gave up 5 bases, with 9 bases separating them. There are 12 residues in the CDR3. The CDR3 spells CASSHGGETQYF. CDR3 in DNA: TGTGCCAGCAGCCATGGGGGCGAGACCCAGTACTTC.

This clonotype was picked up a small number of times. This chain joins TRBV19 and TRBJ2-7; no reliable D call. V lost 6 bases to trimming and J lost 5 bases, with 14 bases between them. The length of the CDR3 is 13 residues. CDR1 and CDR2 from the germline V gene are LNHDA and SQIVND (reference sequence). In nucleotides, the CDR3 is TGTGCCAGTAGGGCAAACCATGTGCACGAGCAGTACTTC. As protein: CASRANHVHEQYF.

This clonotype came up many times. This CDR3 is CASSFGYGTYEQYF. The DNA for the CDR3 is TGTGCCAGCAGTTTTGGGTACGGCACCTACGAGCAGTACTTC. V gene TRBV28 combines with J gene TRBJ2-7; no firm D call. The V end was cut by 3 bases, the J end by 2 bases, with 11 bases between. Germline-derived CDR1 and CDR2 are MDHEN and SYDVKM. The CDR3 is 14 residues long. The whole variable domain, filled in from reference TRBV28 and TRBJ2-7, reads DVKVTQSSRYLVKRTGEKVFLECVQDMDHENMFWYRQDPGLGLRLIYFSYDVKMKEKGDIPEGYSVSREKKERFSLILESASTNQTSMYLCASSFGYGTYEQYFGPGTRLTVT.

The table lists this clonotype with many counts. The chain joins TRBV27 to TRBJ2-1; TRBD2 matches at 9 bases. CDR3 length equals 16 residues. After removal of 4 bases from V and 13 bases from J, the junction contained 17 bases not matched to a gene. Looked up from germline, CDR1 is MNHEY and CDR2 is SMNVEV (reference sequence). CDR3 residues: CASSWASGKGASYQFF. In nucleotides, the CDR3 is TGTGCCAGCAGTTGGGCTAGCGGGAAAGGAGCCTCTTATCAGTTCTTC.

This clonotype was seen many times. V usage is TRBV11-3 and J usage is TRBJ2-3, with D possibly called TRBD1 or TRBD2 (5 bases each). CDR1 is SGHNT, CDR2 YENEEA, per germline. This CDR3 region has 15 residues. Between the trimmed V and J ends, which lost 5 bases and 3 bases, there was a span of 15 bases. CDR3 DNA sequence: TGTGCCAGCAGCCAGGGCGGGTTTAGGACAGATACGCAGTATTTT. Protein: CASSQGGFRTDTQYF.

In its sample, this clonotype was seen a few times. V is TRBV19 and J is TRBJ1-1; the D gene is possibly TRBD1 (5 bases). The CDR3 is 13 amino acids. V was cut by 2 bases and J by 8 bases, with 12 bases left in between. The germline V gene has CDR1 LNHDA and CDR2 SQIVND (reference sequence). CDR3 sequence (DNA): TGTGCCAGTAGTATATATGCAGGGCTGGAAGCTTTCTTT. Encoded protein: CASSIYAGLEAFF.

Here the CDR3 DNA reads TGTGCCAGTAGTATCGGACAGACCAACACAGATACGCAGTATTTT. Protein product: CASSIGQTNTDTQYF. The gene calls are TRBV19 and TRBJ2-3; tentatively, D is TRBD1 (6 bases). CDR3 length: 15 amino acids. V was cut by 3 bases and J by 2 bases, with 12 bases left in between. Looked up from germline, CDR1 is LNHDA and CDR2 is SQIVND (reference sequence).

CDR3 residues: CASSSQGQGLTYGYTF. Written as DNA, the CDR3 is TGTGCCAGCAGTTCCCAGGGACAGGGGCTTACCTATGGCTACACCTTC. V and J are TRBV6-2 or TRBV6-3 and TRBJ1-2, with 10 positions matching TRBD1. Trimming cost V 4 bases and J 4 bases; bases outside gene matches: 9. Germline values: CDR1 MNHEY, CDR2 SVGEGT. The CDR3 extends over 16 amino acids.

This clonotype was counted at least ten times. The CDR3: CASSPPASTDHTDTQYF. The CDR3 DNA reads TGTGCCAGCAGTCCCCCGGCGTCAACGGACCACACAGATACGCAGTATTTT. This chain links TRBV28 with TRBJ2-3, with no clear D. The CDR3 loop spans 17 amino acids. Germline assignment: CDR1 MDHEN and CDR2 SYDVKM. Trimming took 5 bases from V and 2 from J, leaving 20 bases between them.

This clonotype appeared a few times. CDR3 nucleotides: TGTGCCAGCAGCTTGGGGGTAGGGGCCGCATTCTACGAGCAGTACTTC. Translating it yields CASSLGVGAAFYEQYF. The V gene is TRBV5-6, the J gene TRBJ2-7, with D possibly TRBD1 on 5 matching bases. The CDR3 is 16 residues long. V lost 0 bases and J lost 3, with 16 bases in between. The germline gives CDR1 SGHDT, CDR2 YYEEEE.

This clonotype turned up a few times. The conserved closing phenylalanine or tryptophan is absent in this CDR3, likely reflecting a read error. The CDR3 nucleotides read TGTGCCAGCAGCTTAGATGGGAGCTCCTACAATGAGCAGTTCCTC. Encoded protein: CASSLDGSSYNEQFL. The chain employs TRBV11-2 and TRBJ2-1, with D possibly TRBD2 on 5 matching bases. CDR3 length equals 15 residues. Germline V CDR1 and CDR2: SGHAT, FQNNGV. V was shortened by 0 bases and J by 0 bases, with 6 bases between the two germline ends.

This clonotype was detected many times. The V and J genes are TRBV6-9 and TRBJ2-3, with TRBD2 as a possible D gene (5 bases). CDR3 size: 16 residues. V lost 3 bases to trimming and J lost 3 bases, with 16 bases between them. Germline V gene data show CDR1 as MNHGY and CDR2 as SVAAGI. CDR3 bases: TGTGCCAGCAGTTACGGGTGGGAGTCGAGAACAGATACGCAGTATTTT. Translation gives CASSYGWESRTDTQYF.

This clonotype was counted between two and nine times. The chain recombines TRBV6-2 or TRBV6-3 with TRBJ1-2, with D possibly matching TRBD1 (6 bases). There are 16 residues in the CDR3. Deletions cut 0 bases from V and 7 bases from J, with 18 bases between. Per the germline V gene, CDR1 is MNHEY and CDR2 is SVGEGT. The CDR3 DNA sequence: TGTGCCAGCAGTTACTCAATTTACAGGGACCAGGGTGGCTACACCTTC. Its translation: CASSYSIYRDQGGYTF.

The J gene is TRBJ2-5, the V gene TRBV9; D is unclear. CDR1 SGDLS and CDR2 YYNGEE come from the germline V gene. V shed 0 bases and J shed 4 bases, with 7 bases lying between them. The CDR3 sequence is 13 residues long. Here the CDR3 reads CASSVDFRETQYF. The CDR3, as DNA: TGTGCCAGCAGCGTAGATTTCCGAGAGACCCAGTACTTC.

The CDR3 sequence is CSGDAGNEQFF. CDR3 nucleotides: TGCAGCGGTGACGCGGGAAATGAGCAGTTCTTC. The J gene is TRBJ2-1, the V gene TRBV29-1; the D gene is possibly TRBD2 (6 bases). Germline CDR1 and CDR2: SQVTM and ANQGSEA. This CDR3 is 11 amino acids long. Between the trimmed V and J ends, which lost 7 bases and 7 bases, there was a span of 11 bases.

This clonotype appeared a few times. The rearrangement uses TRBV19 and TRBJ1-2, with 7 bases matching TRBD1. V lost 4 bases to trimming and J lost 4 bases; unmatched junction nucleotides: 9. Germline V CDR1 and CDR2: LNHDA, SQIVND (reference sequence). The CDR3 totals 15 residues. The chain's CDR3 is CASSTGQEKSYGYTF. In nucleotides, the CDR3 is TGTGCCAGTAGTACCGGACAGGAGAAGTCCTATGGCTACACCTTC.

Of note for this clonotype: Compared with germline, one end of the junction differs, possibly owing to a read error. This chain connects TRBV5-1 to TRBJ2-7, with TRBD2 matching over 9 bases. The CDR3 sequence is 15 residues long. Germline V gives CDR1 SGHRS, CDR2 YFSETQ. The CDR3 DNA reads TGCGCCAGCAGCTTTAGCGGGGGTCCCTCCTCCGAGCAGTACTTC. Its protein is CASSFSGGPSSEQYF.

For the CDR3, the DNA is TGTGCCAGCAGTTACTCGGTCCGGGGGAACGAAAAACTGTTTTTT. Its translation: CASSYSVRGNEKLFF. The rearrangement joins TRBV6-5 to TRBJ1-4; a possible D gene is TRBD1 (5 bases). Trimming left V 0 bases short and J 8 bases short, with 13 bases between. The CDR3 sequence is 15 residues long. CDR1 is MNHEY, CDR2 SVGAGI, per germline.

With respect to this clonotype: A much larger clonotype is one base distant, so this may be a read error. The CDR3 nucleotides are TGCGCCAGTAAGGTGGACAGTCACAATGAGCAGTTCTTC. Amino acids: CASKVDSHNEQFF. The chain combines TRBV5-1 with TRBJ2-1; D possibly corresponds to TRBD1 (6 bases). V was pared by 8 bases and J by 5 bases, with 14 bases between. Germline CDR1 and CDR2: SGHRS and YFSETQ. CDR3 length: 13 residues.